The 6 T cell receptor beta chains below all came from one sample that was sequenced in a study of blood T cell repertoires in COVID-19. The repertoire was sequenced with immunoSEQ multiplex PCR; TCRdb's copy has only in-frame clones and lacks some. The repertoire includes approximately 160,000 clones, roughly four fifths of them detected once, and about an eighth sits in the top ten. The sample taken for sequencing was peripheral blood. These receptors all stem from a man between 65 and 85 years old who had recovered from COVID-19.

The chain carries TRBV4-1 and TRBJ2-1, with 7 nucleotides matching TRBD2. Germline loops: CDR1 MGHRA, CDR2 YSYEKL. The CDR3 length is 17 residues. J gave up 5 bases and V 0 bases, and 10 bases lay outside the gene matches. The CDR3 loop reads CASSQDERGLMDNEQFF. In nucleotides, the CDR3 is TGCGCCAGCAGCCAAGATGAGCGGGGATTAATGGACAATGAGCAGTTCTTC.

The J gene is TRBJ2-6, the V gene TRBV5-1, with D possibly matching TRBD1 (5 bases). Trimming pared 4 bases from V and 0 bases from J, leaving 14 bases between. The germline V gene has CDR1 SGHRS and CDR2 YFSETQ. This CDR3 has 17 amino acids. The CDR3 nucleotides read TGCGCCAGCAGCCAACAGGTGATCCTCTCTGGGGCCAACGTCCTGACTTTC. Amino acid sequence: CASSQQVILSGANVLTF.

The chain carries TRBV30 and TRBJ2-7; 11 bases match TRBD2. CDR3 length equals 13 residues. The V gene end was trimmed by 3 bases and the J gene end by 3 bases; junction bases not matched to a gene: 1. In germline, CDR1 is GTSNPN, CDR2 SVGIG (reference sequence). The chain's CDR3 is CAWRLAGVYEQYF. CDR3 nucleotides: TGTGCCTGGAGACTAGCGGGAGTCTACGAGCAGTACTTC. The full variable domain, its missing parts supplied by reference TRBV30 and TRBJ2-7, is SQTIHQWPATLVQPVGSPLSLECTVEGTSNPNLYWYRQAAGRGLQLLFYSVGIGQISSEVPQNLSASRPQDRQFILSSKKLLLSDSGFYLCAWRLAGVYEQYFGPGTRLTVT.

This sequence joins TRBV7-8 and TRBJ2-1; D might be TRBD1 (6 bases). V was trimmed by 5 bases and J by 8 bases, leaving 19 bases between them. The CDR3 spans 15 residues. Per germline, CDR1 SGHVS and CDR2 FQNEAQ. The CDR3 region is CASSSTGQRRDEQFF. CDR3 coding DNA: TGTGCCAGCAGCAGCACCGGACAGCGCCGGGATGAGCAGTTCTTC.

This clone appeared a single time. The chain carries TRBV7-2 and TRBJ2-1; TRBD2 matches at 11 bases. Trimming took 1 base from V and 7 from J; bases not matched to a gene: 3. Germline loops: CDR1 SGHTA, CDR2 FQGNSA. This CDR3 has 15 residues. CDR3 amino acids: CASSLEGTSGNEQFF. The CDR3 region has the DNA TGTGCCAGCAGCTTAGAGGGGACTAGCGGTAATGAGCAGTTCTTC.

The chain links TRBV2 to TRBJ2-7; 10 positions agree with TRBD1. The ends lost 6 bases at V and 3 bases at J; junction bases unmatched: 8. Germline lookup yields CDR1 SNHLY and CDR2 FYNNEI. The CDR3 has 15 residues. CDR3 loop: CASSPGGDRGYEQYF. CDR3 nucleotides: TGTGCCAGCAGCCCGGGTGGGGACAGGGGCTACGAGCAGTACTTC.